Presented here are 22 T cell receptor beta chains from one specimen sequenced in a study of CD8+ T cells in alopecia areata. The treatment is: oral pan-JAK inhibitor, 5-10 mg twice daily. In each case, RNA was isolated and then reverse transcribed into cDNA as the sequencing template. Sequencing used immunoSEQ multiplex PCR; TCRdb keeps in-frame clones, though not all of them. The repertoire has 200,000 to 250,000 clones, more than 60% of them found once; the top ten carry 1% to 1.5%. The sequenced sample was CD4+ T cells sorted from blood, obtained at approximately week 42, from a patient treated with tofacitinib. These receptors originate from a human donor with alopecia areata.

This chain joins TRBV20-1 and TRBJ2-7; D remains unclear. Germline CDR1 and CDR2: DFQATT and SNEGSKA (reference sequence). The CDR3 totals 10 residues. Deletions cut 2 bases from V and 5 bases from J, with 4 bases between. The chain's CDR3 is CSARNDEQYF. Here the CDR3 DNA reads TGCAGTGCTAGAAACGACGAGCAGTACTTC.

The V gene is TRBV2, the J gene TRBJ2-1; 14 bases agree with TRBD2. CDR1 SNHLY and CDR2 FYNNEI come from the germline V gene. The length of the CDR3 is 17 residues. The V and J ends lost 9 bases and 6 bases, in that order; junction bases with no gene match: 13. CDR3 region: CASSPGGLAGGGNEQFF. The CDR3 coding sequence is TGTGCCAGTTCTCCCGGTGGACTAGCGGGGGGCGGCAATGAGCAGTTCTTC.

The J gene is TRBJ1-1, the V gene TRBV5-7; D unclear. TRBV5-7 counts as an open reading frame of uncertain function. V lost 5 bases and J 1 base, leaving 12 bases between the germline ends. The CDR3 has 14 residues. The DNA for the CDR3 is TGTGCCAGCAGGATGGGGAATCCGAACACTGAAGCTTTCTTT. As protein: CASRMGNPNTEAFF.

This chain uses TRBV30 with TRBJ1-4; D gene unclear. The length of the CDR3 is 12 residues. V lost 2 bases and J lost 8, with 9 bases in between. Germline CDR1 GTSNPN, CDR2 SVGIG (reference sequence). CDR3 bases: TGTGCCTGGAGTAGAGGGAGCGAAAAACTGTTTTTT. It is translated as CAWSRGSEKLFF.

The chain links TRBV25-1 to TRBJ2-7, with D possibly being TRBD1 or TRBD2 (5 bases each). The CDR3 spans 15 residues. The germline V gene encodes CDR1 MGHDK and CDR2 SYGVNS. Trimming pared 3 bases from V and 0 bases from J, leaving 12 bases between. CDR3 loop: CASSEYKGTSYEQYF. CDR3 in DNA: TGTGCCAGCAGTGAGTACAAGGGGACCTCCTACGAGCAGTACTTC.

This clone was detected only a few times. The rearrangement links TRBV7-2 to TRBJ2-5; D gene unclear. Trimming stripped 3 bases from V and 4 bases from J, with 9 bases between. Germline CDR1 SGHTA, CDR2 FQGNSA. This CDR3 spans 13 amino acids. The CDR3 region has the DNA TGTGCCAGCAGCTTCTCACCGAGAGAGACCCAGTACTTC. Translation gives CASSFSPRETQYF. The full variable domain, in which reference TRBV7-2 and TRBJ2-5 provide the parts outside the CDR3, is GAGVSQSPSNKVTEKGKDVELRCDPISGHTALYWYRQSLGQGLEFLIYFQGNSAPDKSGLPSDRFSAERTGGSVSTLTIQRTQQEDSAVYLCASSFSPRETQYFGPGTRLLVL.

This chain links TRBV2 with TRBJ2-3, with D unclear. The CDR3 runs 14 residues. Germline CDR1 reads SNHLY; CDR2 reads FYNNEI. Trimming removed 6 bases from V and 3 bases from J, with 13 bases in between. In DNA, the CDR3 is TGTGCCAGCAGATCCCTTGGCGGAACAGATACGCAGTATTTT. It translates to CASRSLGGTDTQYF.

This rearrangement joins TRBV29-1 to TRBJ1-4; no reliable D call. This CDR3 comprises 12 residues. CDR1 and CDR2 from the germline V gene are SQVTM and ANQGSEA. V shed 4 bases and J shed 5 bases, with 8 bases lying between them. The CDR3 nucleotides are TGCAGCGTTGTTCAAGGGAATGAAAAACTGTTTTTT. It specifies CSVVQGNEKLFF.

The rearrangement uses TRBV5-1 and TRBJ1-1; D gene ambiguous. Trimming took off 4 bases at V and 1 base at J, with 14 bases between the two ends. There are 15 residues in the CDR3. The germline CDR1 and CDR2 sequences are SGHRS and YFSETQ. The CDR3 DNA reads TGCGCCAGCAGCCCCGTCGACGGAAGGAACACTGAAGCTTTCTTT. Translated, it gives CASSPVDGRNTEAFF.

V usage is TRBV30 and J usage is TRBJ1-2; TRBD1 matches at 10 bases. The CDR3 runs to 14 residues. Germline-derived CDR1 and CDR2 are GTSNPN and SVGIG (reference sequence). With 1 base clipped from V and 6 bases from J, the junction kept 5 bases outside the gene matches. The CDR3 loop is CAWSGQGARDGYTF. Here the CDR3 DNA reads TGTGCCTGGAGTGGACAGGGGGCGAGGGATGGCTACACCTTC.

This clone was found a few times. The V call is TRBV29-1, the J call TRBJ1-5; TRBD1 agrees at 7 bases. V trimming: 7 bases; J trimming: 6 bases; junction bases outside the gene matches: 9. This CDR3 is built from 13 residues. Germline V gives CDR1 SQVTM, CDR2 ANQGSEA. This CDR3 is CSGLQGTGQPQHF. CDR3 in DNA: TGCAGCGGCCTACAGGGGACGGGTCAGCCCCAGCATTTT.

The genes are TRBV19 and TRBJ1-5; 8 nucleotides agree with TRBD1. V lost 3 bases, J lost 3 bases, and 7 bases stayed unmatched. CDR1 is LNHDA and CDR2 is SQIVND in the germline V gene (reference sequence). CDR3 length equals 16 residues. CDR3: CASSIGQGQLNQPQHF. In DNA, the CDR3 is TGTGCCAGTAGTATCGGACAGGGACAACTCAATCAGCCCCAGCATTTT.

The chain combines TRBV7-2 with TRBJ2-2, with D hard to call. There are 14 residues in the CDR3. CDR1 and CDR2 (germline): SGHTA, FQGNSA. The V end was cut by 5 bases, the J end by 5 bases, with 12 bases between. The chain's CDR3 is CASSPRRVTGELFF. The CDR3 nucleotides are TGTGCCAGCAGCCCCAGGCGAGTTACCGGGGAGCTGTTTTTT.

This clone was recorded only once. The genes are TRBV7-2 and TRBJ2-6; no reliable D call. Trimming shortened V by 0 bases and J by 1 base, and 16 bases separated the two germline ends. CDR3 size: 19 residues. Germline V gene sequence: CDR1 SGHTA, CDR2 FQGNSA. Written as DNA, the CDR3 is TGTGCCAGCAGCTTAGCGCACCCGGGTATTGGGTCTGGGGCCAACGTCCTGACTTTC. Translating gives CASSLAHPGIGSGANVLTF.

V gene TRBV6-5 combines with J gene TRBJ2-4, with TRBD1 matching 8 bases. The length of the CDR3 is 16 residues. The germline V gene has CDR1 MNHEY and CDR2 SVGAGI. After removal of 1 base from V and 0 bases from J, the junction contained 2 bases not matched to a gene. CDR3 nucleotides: TGTGCCAGCAGTTACTTTGGGACAGGAGCCAAAAACATTCAGTACTTC. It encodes CASSYFGTGAKNIQYF.

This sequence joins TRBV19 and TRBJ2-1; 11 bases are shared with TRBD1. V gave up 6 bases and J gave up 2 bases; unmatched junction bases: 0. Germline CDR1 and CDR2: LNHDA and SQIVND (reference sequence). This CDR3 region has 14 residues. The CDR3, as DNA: TGTGCCAGTAGGGGACAGGGGGCCTACAATGAGCAGTTCTTC. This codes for CASRGQGAYNEQFF.

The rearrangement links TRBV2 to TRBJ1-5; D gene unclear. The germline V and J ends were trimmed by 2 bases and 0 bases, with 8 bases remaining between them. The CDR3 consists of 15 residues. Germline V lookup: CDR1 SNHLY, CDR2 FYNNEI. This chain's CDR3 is CASSEQAYSNQPQHF. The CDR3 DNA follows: TGTGCCAGCAGTGAACAGGCTTATAGCAATCAGCCCCAGCATTTT. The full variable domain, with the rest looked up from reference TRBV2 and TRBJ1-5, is EPEVTQTPSHQVTQMGQEVILRCVPISNHLYFYWYRQILGQKVEFLVSFYNNEISEKSEIFDDQFSVERPDGSNFTLKIRSTKLEDSAMYFCASSEQAYSNQPQHFGDGTRLSIL.

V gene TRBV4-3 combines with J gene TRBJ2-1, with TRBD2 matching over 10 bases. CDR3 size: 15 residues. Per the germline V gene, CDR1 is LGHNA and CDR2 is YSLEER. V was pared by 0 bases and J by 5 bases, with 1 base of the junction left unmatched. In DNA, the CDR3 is TGCGCCAGCAGCCAAGATCTAGCGGGGGACAATGAGCAGTTCTTC. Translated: CASSQDLAGDNEQFF.

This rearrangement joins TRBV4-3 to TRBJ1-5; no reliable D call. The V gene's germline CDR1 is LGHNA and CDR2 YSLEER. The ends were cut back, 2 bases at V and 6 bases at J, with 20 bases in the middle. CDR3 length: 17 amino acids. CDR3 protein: CASSQSLLAAKGQPQHF. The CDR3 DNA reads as TGCGCCAGCAGCCAAAGTCTATTGGCAGCCAAGGGTCAGCCCCAGCATTTT.

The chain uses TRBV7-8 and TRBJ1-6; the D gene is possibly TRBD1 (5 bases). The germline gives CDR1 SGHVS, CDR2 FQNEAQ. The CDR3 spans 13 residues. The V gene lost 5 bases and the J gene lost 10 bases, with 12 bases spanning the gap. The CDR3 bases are TGTGCCAGCAGCCTAAGGGACTCGTCACCCCTCCACTTT. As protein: CASSLRDSSPLHF.

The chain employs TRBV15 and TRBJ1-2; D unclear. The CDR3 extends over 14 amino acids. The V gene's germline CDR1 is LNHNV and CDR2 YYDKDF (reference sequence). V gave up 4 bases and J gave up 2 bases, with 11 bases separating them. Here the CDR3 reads CATSKGSENYGYTF. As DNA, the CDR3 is TGTGCCACCAGCAAGGGATCGGAAAACTATGGCTACACCTTC.

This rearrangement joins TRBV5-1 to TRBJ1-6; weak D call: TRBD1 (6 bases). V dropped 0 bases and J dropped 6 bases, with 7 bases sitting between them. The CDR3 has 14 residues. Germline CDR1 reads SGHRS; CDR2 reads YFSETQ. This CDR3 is CASSLEGGNSPLHF. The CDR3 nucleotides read TGCGCCAGCAGCTTGGAAGGGGGTAATTCACCCCTCCACTTT.